These T cell receptor beta chains were read from a single sample in a study of shared clonotypes between healthy human individuals. TCRdb's copy holds only in-frame clones and misses some; the assay was immunoSEQ multiplex PCR. Among about 980,000 clones listed, about three quarters were seen once. The specimen was memory CD4+ T cells sorted from blood. The receptors were gathered from a man aged 18 to 30 in good health. Both conserved end residues are trimmed from each CDR3. Each record gives: D gene, V gene, CDR3 protein. The D gene is left open where the match is weak.

TRBD1 | TRBV15 | ATSGDRVYGYT
TRBD1 | TRBV28 | ASSGRDRVNSPLH
. | TRBV5-1 | ASSFYGQSNEKLF
. | TRBV5-5 | ASSFSAGSYEQY
. | TRBV10-3 | AISEALYYGYT
TRBD2 | TRBV6-1 | ASSVDTSAYNEQF
. | TRBV21-1 | ASSKESSSGANVLT
. | TRBV29-1 | SVGGGTATNEKLF
TRBD1 | TRBV2 | ASSEGQGAGDTQY
TRBD2 | TRBV30 | ACLPLADGSYEQY
. | TRBV10-2 | ASRDNVGAGSYEQY
. | TRBV5-5 | ASSKLLWGYT
. | TRBV6-6 | ASSDTAGGYT
TRBD1 | TRBV7-2 | ASSPGTALVEQY
. | TRBV4-1 | ASSQDNGKTSTDTQY
. | TRBV11-1 | ASSPRGDYYNEQF
TRBD1 | TRBV30 | AWSPPGTGLSYT
TRBD1 | TRBV2 | ASTWDSPNSPLH
. | TRBV6-5 | ASRFRGRNTEAF
TRBD1 | TRBV27 | ASSSPGQGPHSPLH
. | TRBV2 | ASSDRVGEKLF
. | TRBV19 | ASSIIPGARLSLGYGYT
. | TRBV5-6 | ASSLSGKSYEQY
. | TRBV11-2 | ASSLEAGRGSGNIQY
TRBD1 | TRBV5-4 | ASSSGTGASYEQY
. | TRBV6-6 | ASSQPSMNTEAF
TRBD1 | TRBV5-4 | ASSLVSGGKAF
. | TRBV19 | ASSHPPTDTQY
. | TRBV7-6 | ASSLGLSSYEQY
. | TRBV7-2 | ASSLQQGVGETQY
TRBD2 | TRBV5-1 | ASSSGGGGGNPPAYNEQF